A single sample gave rise to the 22 T cell receptor beta chains below, sequenced in a study of T cells after yellow fever vaccination. Using its own MiXCR run on the 5' RACE reads, TCRdb lists one record per CDR3 protein. The profile covers under 70,000 distinct CDR3 sequences, with more than 5.5% appearing a single time and approximately 37% taken by the ten largest. This sample comprised CD8+ T cells sorted from PBMCs, obtained on the day of the first yellow fever vaccination. These receptors all come from a man younger than 30 who received the YFV17D yellow fever vaccine.

J is TRBJ2-7 and V is TRBV5-6; D might be TRBD2 (6 bases). Germline assignment: CDR1 SGHDT and CDR2 YYEEEE. V lost 2 bases and J lost 0, with 18 bases in between. This CDR3 has 17 amino acids. The CDR3 protein is CASSFRGRRGSSYEQYV. The DNA of the CDR3 is TGTGCCAGCAGCTTTCGCGGGCGGAGGGGAAGCTCCTACGAGCAGTACGTC.

This clonotype has at least ten counts. V usage is TRBV3-1 and J usage is TRBJ1-1; no clear D gene. The germline CDR1 and CDR2 sequences are LGHDT and YNNKEL (reference sequence). V was clipped by 0 bases and J by 2 bases, with 10 bases between them. CDR3 length: 15 residues. The CDR3 here is CASSQDPEGNTEAFF. The CDR3 bases are TGTGCCAGCAGCCAAGATCCGGAAGGTAACACTGAAGCTTTCTTT.

This clonotype was recorded at least ten times. The chain recombines TRBV12-3 or TRBV12-4 with TRBJ2-1; 8 nucleotides line up with TRBD2. Trimming at V came to 4 bases and at J to 7 bases, leaving 6 bases not matched to a gene. The CDR3 consists of 14 residues. CDR3 region: CASSSGGGLNEQFF. In DNA form, the CDR3 reads TGTGCCAGCAGTTCCGGGGGGGGGTTGAATGAGCAGTTCTTC.

To note about this clonotype: Possible read error: a much larger clone is one base away. V is TRBV7-8 and J is TRBJ2-5, with D possibly being TRBD1 (6 bases). Germline V gene sequence: CDR1 SGHVS, CDR2 FQNEAQ. The V and J ends lost 5 bases and 7 bases respectively, with 20 bases between them. CDR3 size: 15 residues. CDR3 DNA: TGTGCCAGCAGCGAAAGAGACAGGCTTGCTGGGACCCAGTACTTC. This sequence encodes CASSERDRLAGTQYF.

The chain uses TRBV10-2 and TRBJ2-3; 11 bases align to TRBD2. Trimming cost V 3 bases and J 4 bases; bases outside gene matches: 12. Germline assignment: CDR1 WSHSY and CDR2 SAAADI. The CDR3 consists of 18 residues. The CDR3 sequence is CASSDRVAGGPESDTQYF. CDR3 coding DNA: TGCGCCAGCAGTGATAGGGTAGCGGGGGGGCCTGAGTCAGATACGCAGTATTTT.

V and J are TRBV12-3 or TRBV12-4 and TRBJ2-5; no definite D call. The CDR3 length is 13 residues. V was shortened by 3 bases and J by 2 bases, with 7 bases between the two germline ends. CDR3 loop: CASSFRRQETQYF. CDR3 nucleotide sequence: TGTGCCAGCAGTTTCCGCAGACAAGAGACCCAGTACTTC.

In its sample, this clonotype was seen many times. The chain has TRBV4-1 and TRBJ2-2; D is uncertain. V was trimmed by 2 bases and J by 2 bases, leaving 12 bases between them. Germline V CDR1 and CDR2: MGHRA, YSYEKL. The CDR3 runs 16 residues. CDR3 DNA sequence: TGCGCCAGCAGCCAAAAATGGAAGGGCAACACCGGGGAGCTGTTTTTT. Translated: CASSQKWKGNTGELFF.

The table lists this clonotype with many counts. V and J are TRBV29-1 and TRBJ2-4; tentative D call: TRBD2 (7 bases). V lost 6 bases to trimming and J lost 5 bases, with 11 bases between them. The CDR3 is made up of 12 amino acids. Per germline, CDR1 SQVTM and CDR2 ANQGSEA. The CDR3 reads CSVGGPQNIQYF. CDR3 nucleotides: TGCAGCGTGGGGGGGCCCCAAAACATTCAGTACTTC.

This clonotype occurred many times. This chain links TRBV27 with TRBJ1-5; D is uncertain. The CDR3 is made up of 15 amino acids. V gave up 1 base and J gave up 3 bases, with 10 bases separating them. In germline, CDR1 is MNHEY, CDR2 SMNVEV (reference sequence). Written as DNA, the CDR3 is TGTGCCAGCAGTTTATTCCGGGGTTCCAATCAGCCCCAGCATTTT. Translating gives CASSLFRGSNQPQHF.

The sample holds a few counts of this clonotype. The chain carries TRBV20-1 and TRBJ2-5, with TRBD1 as a possible D gene (6 bases). The CDR3 is 18 amino acids. Germline CDR1 is DFQATT and CDR2 is SNEGSKA (reference sequence). Trimming took 6 bases from V and 1 from J, leaving 27 bases between them. CDR3 coding DNA: TGCAGTGCCACCTCTTCGACAGGTCGCTCCCCCGTCCAAGAGACCCAGTACTTC. This sequence encodes CSATSSTGRSPVQETQYF.

A few counts support this clonotype. The rearrangement uses TRBV4-1 and TRBJ2-3, with 8 bases identical to TRBD2. The CDR3 is made up of 15 amino acids. Germline CDR1 MGHRA, CDR2 YSYEKL. V lost 4 bases to trimming and J lost 4 bases; unmatched junction nucleotides: 7. The DNA of the CDR3 is TGCGCCAGCAGCCTCCCGGGGGGGCCGGCAGATACGCAGTATTTT. This gives the protein CASSLPGGPADTQYF.

V and J are TRBV4-3 and TRBJ2-7; D uncertain. Looked up from germline, CDR1 is LGHNA and CDR2 is YSLEER. Trimming left V 4 bases short and J 0 bases short, with 7 bases between. This CDR3 is 13 amino acids long. The CDR3: CASSPTNSYEQYF. The DNA of the CDR3 is TGCGCCAGCAGCCCCACTAACTCCTACGAGCAGTACTTC.

The CDR3 DNA is TGTGCCAGTAGTATATATTGGGGTACAGGGACATTATTAAACATTCAGTACTTC. Amino acid sequence: CASSIYWGTGTLLNIQYF. The chain has TRBV19 and TRBJ2-4; the D gene is possibly TRBD1 (6 bases). Trimming cost V 2 bases and J 6 bases, with 23 bases left between them. The germline V gene has CDR1 LNHDA and CDR2 SQIVND (reference sequence). The CDR3 loop spans 18 amino acids.

There are many counts of this clonotype. V usage is TRBV11-2 and J usage is TRBJ1-5; D perhaps matches TRBD1 (5 bases). The CDR3 has 14 amino acids. Per germline, CDR1 SGHAT and CDR2 FQNNGV. Trimming pared 1 base from V and 1 base from J, leaving 5 bases between. For the CDR3, the DNA is TGTGCCAGCAGCTTAGCAGGGAGCAATCAGCCCCAGCATTTT. Protein: CASSLAGSNQPQHF. The variable domain in full, completed from reference TRBV11-2 and TRBJ1-5, reads EAGVAQSPRYKIIEKRQSVAFWCNPISGHATLYWYQQILGQGPKLLIQFQNNGVVDDSQLPKDRFSAERLKGVDSTLKIQPAKLEDSAVYLCASSLAGSNQPQHFGDGTRLSIL.

The rearrangement uses TRBV12-3 or TRBV12-4 and TRBJ2-5, with 9 bases matching TRBD2. J gave up 1 base and V 7 bases, and 7 bases lay outside the gene matches. This CDR3 has 15 amino acids. CDR3 in DNA: TGTGCCAGCACACTTAGCGGGGGACGCCAAGAGACCCAGTACTTC. It is translated as CASTLSGGRQETQYF.

This clonotype has more than one count but fewer than ten. The J gene is TRBJ2-3, the V gene TRBV7-9; D is unresolved. The V end lost 5 bases, the J end lost 1 base, and 13 bases lay between the germline ends. Germline V lookup: CDR1 SEHNR, CDR2 FQNEAQ (reference sequence). The CDR3 contains 15 residues. The CDR3 DNA is TGTGCCAGCAGCAAACCTGGGGTCGGCACAGATACGCAGTATTTT. This gives the protein CASSKPGVGTDTQYF.

Comments on this clonotype: A single base separates this from a much larger clone, so it may be a read error. V gene TRBV7-6 combines with J gene TRBJ1-1; possibly TRBD1 for D (5 bases). There are 15 residues in the CDR3. The germline V gene encodes CDR1 SGHVS and CDR2 FNYEAQ. V gave up 5 bases and J gave up 5 bases, with 18 bases separating them. CDR3 sequence: CASSTNRLEKTEAFF. The CDR3 DNA reads as TGTGCCAGCAGCACCAACAGGTTGGAGAAGACTGAAGCTTTCTTT. Full variable domain (outside the CDR3, taken from reference TRBV7-6 and TRBJ1-1): GAGVSQSPRYKVTKRGQDVALRCDPISGHVSLYWYRQALGQGPEFLTYFNYEAQQDKSGLPNDRFSAERPEGSISTLTIQRTEQRDSAMYRCASSTNRLEKTEAFFGQGTRLTVV.

This clonotype was seen many times. The chain couples TRBV5-1 to TRBJ2-3; D remains ambiguous. This CDR3 has 15 amino acids. The germline V and J ends were trimmed by 0 bases and 4 bases, with 12 bases remaining between them. Germline V gene sequence: CDR1 SGHRS, CDR2 YFSETQ. The CDR3 nucleotides read TGCGCCAGCAGCTTGGTTCCTTTAGATCCAGATACGCAGTATTTT. This codes for CASSLVPLDPDTQYF. Full variable domain (rest looked up from reference TRBV5-1 and TRBJ2-3): KAGVTQTPRYLIKTRGQQVTLSCSPISGHRSVSWYQQTPGQGLQFLFEYFSETQRNKGNFPGRFSGRQFSNSRSEMNVSTLELGDSALYLCASSLVPLDPDTQYFGPGTRLTVL.

This clonotype occurred many times. V gene TRBV7-8 combines with J gene TRBJ2-3, with D uncertain. Per the germline V gene, CDR1 is SGHVS and CDR2 is FQNEAQ. There are 12 residues in the CDR3. V lost 5 bases to trimming and J lost 5 bases, with 8 bases between them. In DNA, the CDR3 is TGTGCCAGCAGCCAAAACTTAGATACGCAGTATTTT. Its translation: CASSQNLDTQYF.

The table lists this clonotype with a few counts. V is TRBV7-9 and J is TRBJ2-7; D gene uncertain. This CDR3 contains 15 residues. Per germline, CDR1 SEHNR and CDR2 FQNEAQ (reference sequence). V lost 1 base to trimming and J lost 1 base, with 11 bases between them. The CDR3: CASSLDSSPSYEQYF. The CDR3 DNA reads TGTGCCAGCAGCTTAGACTCCTCACCATCCTACGAGCAGTACTTC.

This clonotype was seen ten or more times. This rearrangement joins TRBV7-9 to TRBJ2-1; a weak D match, TRBD2 (6 bases). The CDR3 length is 14 residues. Germline V CDR1 and CDR2: SEHNR, FQNEAQ (reference sequence). Trimming removed 1 base at V and 11 bases at J, with 15 bases between. CDR3 in DNA: TGTGCCAGCAGCTTAGTGGGGACTCCCAACCAGCAGTTCTTC. This encodes CASSLVGTPNQQFF.

This clonotype showed up many times. The chain has TRBV4-1 and TRBJ1-1; D possibly corresponds to TRBD1 (6 bases). Germline CDR1 MGHRA, CDR2 YSYEKL. The CDR3 is made up of 17 amino acids. V was clipped by 1 base and J by 0 bases, with 15 bases between them. Here the CDR3 reads CASSQVWTGQLNTEAFF. The CDR3 DNA reads TGCGCCAGCAGCCAAGTTTGGACGGGACAATTGAACACTGAAGCTTTCTTT.